These T cell receptor beta chains were read from a single sample in a study of cytomegalovirus exposure and HLA in healthy donors. The method was immunoSEQ multiplex PCR; TCRdb's version includes in-frame clones alone and lacks a portion of them. The sample holds about 230,000 clones; around 80% are singletons and the top ten take roughly 0.45%. The sample was PBMCs. These TCRs come from a boy aged 5-17 years in good health and CMV-seronegative. Each CDR3 is given with its conserved first and last residue. Fields, in order: clone size, J gene, D gene, V gene, CDR3 DNA, CDR3 protein. D genes are given only for firm matches. A clone size is listed for some rows: how often the clone was seen (once, few, many), or a class if it is expanded.

clone_size: -
j_call: TRBJ1-5
d_call: TRBD1
v_call: TRBV23-1
cdr3_nt: TGCGCCAGCATCAACCGACAGGGTAATCAGCCCCAGCATTTT
cdr3_aa: CASINRQGNQPQHF

clone_size: few
j_call: TRBJ1-1
d_call: -
v_call: TRBV27
cdr3_nt: TGTGCCAGCAGTTTAATGCCAGTCTCTCACAACACTGAAGCTTTCTTT
cdr3_aa: CASSLMPVSHNTEAFF

clone_size: -
j_call: TRBJ1-2
d_call: TRBD1
v_call: TRBV27
cdr3_nt: TGTGCCAGCAGCGACCTACAGGGGGCCAACTATGGCTACACCTTC
cdr3_aa: CASSDLQGANYGYTF

clone_size: -
j_call: TRBJ2-1
d_call: -
v_call: TRBV6-5
cdr3_nt: TGTGCCTCGGAGACCTACAATGAGCAGTTCTTC
cdr3_aa: CASETYNEQFF

clone_size: -
j_call: TRBJ1-2
d_call: -
v_call: TRBV5-8
cdr3_nt: TGTGCCAGCAGCTTGGATCTTAGACAGAATGGCTACACCTTC
cdr3_aa: CASSLDLRQNGYTF

clone_size: -
j_call: TRBJ2-5
d_call: TRBD2
v_call: TRBV9
cdr3_nt: TGTGCCAGCAGCGTCGCTAGCGGAAAGGGAGAGACCCAGTACTTC
cdr3_aa: CASSVASGKGETQYF

clone_size: -
j_call: TRBJ1-4
d_call: TRBD1
v_call: TRBV6-5
cdr3_nt: TGTGCCAGCAGAAGGGACAGAAAAAGTGAAAAACTGTTTTTT
cdr3_aa: CASRRDRKSEKLFF

clone_size: -
j_call: TRBJ2-7
d_call: -
v_call: TRBV2
cdr3_nt: TGTGCCAGCAGTGCGAGCCTCCTGTGGGAGCAGTACTTC
cdr3_aa: CASSASLLWEQYF

clone_size: -
j_call: TRBJ1-1
d_call: -
v_call: TRBV5-5
cdr3_nt: TGTGCCAGCAGCCCGGACTGGGATCCTGAAGCTTTCTTT
cdr3_aa: CASSPDWDPEAFF

clone_size: -
j_call: TRBJ2-2
d_call: TRBD2
v_call: TRBV11-2
cdr3_nt: TGTGCCAGCAGCTTTCGGACTAGCGGGACCGGGGAGCTGTTTTTT
cdr3_aa: CASSFRTSGTGELFF

clone_size: -
j_call: TRBJ2-3
d_call: -
v_call: TRBV5-6
cdr3_nt: TGTGCCAGCAGCCCCGTGACGGGTACCACAGATACGCAGTATTTT
cdr3_aa: CASSPVTGTTDTQYF

clone_size: few
j_call: TRBJ1-1
d_call: -
v_call: TRBV5-4
cdr3_nt: TGTGCCAGCAGCACGACAGTGAACACTGAAGCTTTCTTT
cdr3_aa: CASSTTVNTEAFF

clone_size: -
j_call: TRBJ2-1
d_call: TRBD2
v_call: TRBV5-1
cdr3_nt: TGCGCCAGCAGCTTGTGGCTAGCGGGTCTCAATGAGCAGTTCTTC
cdr3_aa: CASSLWLAGLNEQFF

clone_size: -
j_call: TRBJ1-1
d_call: -
v_call: TRBV10-3
cdr3_nt: TGTGCCACGGGACACCTAGAAAACACTGAAGCTTTCTTT
cdr3_aa: CATGHLENTEAFF

clone_size: -
j_call: TRBJ2-7
d_call: -
v_call: TRBV19
cdr3_nt: TGTGCCAGTAGTGGGAGACTGGGAGGATACGAGCAGTACTTC
cdr3_aa: CASSGRLGGYEQYF

clone_size: -
j_call: TRBJ2-3
d_call: -
v_call: TRBV6-1
cdr3_nt: TGTGCCAGCCCACGGGACTCCCTCGCAGATACGCAGTATTTT
cdr3_aa: CASPRDSLADTQYF

clone_size: -
j_call: TRBJ1-2
d_call: TRBD1
v_call: TRBV30
cdr3_nt: TGTGCCTCTGACAGGGCGCGCGGCTACACCTTC
cdr3_aa: CASDRARGYTF

clone_size: -
j_call: TRBJ1-5
d_call: -
v_call: TRBV2
cdr3_nt: TGTGCCAGCAGTCTACAGCGTCCGGCAGGGGCCCAGCCCCAGCATTTT
cdr3_aa: CASSLQRPAGAQPQHF

clone_size: -
j_call: TRBJ1-2
d_call: -
v_call: TRBV11-2
cdr3_nt: TGTGCCAGCAGCTTAGATTTTGGCTGGGAGGGTCACACCTTC
cdr3_aa: CASSLDFGWEGHTF

clone_size: -
j_call: TRBJ1-4
d_call: -
v_call: TRBV6-6
cdr3_nt: TGTGCCAGCAGCCCTACAGGGATTCCAACTAATGAAAAACTGTTTTTT
cdr3_aa: CASSPTGIPTNEKLFF

clone_size: -
j_call: TRBJ2-7
d_call: TRBD2
v_call: TRBV29-1
cdr3_nt: TGCAGCGTGGTAGCGGGAGATAGTTCCTACGAGCAGTACTTC
cdr3_aa: CSVVAGDSSYEQYF

clone_size: -
j_call: TRBJ1-1
d_call: -
v_call: TRBV10-2
cdr3_nt: TGCGCCAGCAGTGACAAGACAGGGAACACTGAAGCTTTCTTT
cdr3_aa: CASSDKTGNTEAFF

clone_size: -
j_call: TRBJ1-1
d_call: -
v_call: TRBV25-1
cdr3_nt: TGTGCCAGCAGTGAATATTCAGGGGAAGCTTTCTTT
cdr3_aa: CASSEYSGEAFF

clone_size: -
j_call: TRBJ1-1
d_call: TRBD1
v_call: TRBV2
cdr3_nt: TGTGCCAGCGAGACAGGGCGGAACACTGAAGCTTTCTTT
cdr3_aa: CASETGRNTEAFF

clone_size: -
j_call: TRBJ1-5
d_call: -
v_call: TRBV6-1
cdr3_nt: TGTGCCAGCAGTGCTACAGGTCATCAGCCCCAGCATTTT
cdr3_aa: CASSATGHQPQHF

clone_size: -
j_call: TRBJ2-7
d_call: TRBD1
v_call: TRBV11-1
cdr3_nt: TGTGCCAGCAGCTTAGCGGGACAGACCCGCTACGAGCAGTACTTC
cdr3_aa: CASSLAGQTRYEQYF

clone_size: few
j_call: TRBJ1-1
d_call: TRBD1
v_call: TRBV4-1
cdr3_nt: TGCGCCAGCAGCCCCCCGGACAGGCCGAACACTGAAGCTTTCTTT
cdr3_aa: CASSPPDRPNTEAFF

clone_size: -
j_call: TRBJ1-2
d_call: -
v_call: TRBV30
cdr3_nt: TGTGCCTGGAGTCTAGACAGTATCTATGGCTACCCCTTC
cdr3_aa: CAWSLDSIYGYPF

clone_size: -
j_call: TRBJ2-7
d_call: -
v_call: TRBV10-2
cdr3_nt: TGCGCCAGCAGTGATGGGACTGAACCTCTCTACGAGCAGTACTTC
cdr3_aa: CASSDGTEPLYEQYF

clone_size: few
j_call: TRBJ1-5
d_call: TRBD1
v_call: TRBV19
cdr3_nt: TGTGCCAGCCGAACAGGGGCCCGCTCTGTAGGCAATCAGCCCCAGCATTTT
cdr3_aa: CASRTGARSVGNQPQHF

clone_size: -
j_call: TRBJ2-7
d_call: -
v_call: TRBV5-6
cdr3_nt: TGTGCCAGCAACGTGGCACAGAATTACGAGCAGTACTTC
cdr3_aa: CASNVAQNYEQYF

clone_size: -
j_call: TRBJ2-7
d_call: -
v_call: TRBV5-1
cdr3_nt: TGCGCCAGCAGCTTGGACCCGGGGGAAGCCTACGAGCAGTACTTC
cdr3_aa: CASSLDPGEAYEQYF

clone_size: -
j_call: TRBJ1-1
d_call: TRBD1
v_call: TRBV28
cdr3_nt: TGTGCCAGCAGTTTGACAGGGGATGAAGCTTTCTTT
cdr3_aa: CASSLTGDEAFF

clone_size: -
j_call: TRBJ2-5
d_call: -
v_call: TRBV7-8
cdr3_nt: TGTGCCAGCAGCCTTTTCCCGGGGTGGCAAGAGACCCAGTACTTC
cdr3_aa: CASSLFPGWQETQYF

clone_size: -
j_call: TRBJ2-3
d_call: -
v_call: TRBV9
cdr3_nt: TGTGCCAGCAGCGTAGCCCGGGCAGGGCCAGATACGCAGTATTTT
cdr3_aa: CASSVARAGPDTQYF

clone_size: once
j_call: TRBJ2-7
d_call: TRBD1
v_call: TRBV14
cdr3_nt: TGTGCCAGCAGCCGACCGGGACAGGGGGTCTACGAGCAGTACTTC
cdr3_aa: CASSRPGQGVYEQYF

clone_size: once
j_call: TRBJ2-1
d_call: -
v_call: TRBV2
cdr3_nt: TGTGCCAGCAGTGGTTCAACTCCCCCCAAATGGAATGAGCAGTTCTTC
cdr3_aa: CASSGSTPPKWNEQFF

clone_size: -
j_call: TRBJ2-1
d_call: -
v_call: TRBV28
cdr3_nt: TGTGGATCGAGGACAGTCGGAGCCAATGAGCAGTTCTTC
cdr3_aa: CGSRTVGANEQFF

clone_size: -
j_call: TRBJ2-7
d_call: -
v_call: TRBV30
cdr3_nt: TGTGCCTGGAGTACCCAGGGGAACTACGAGCAGTACTTC
cdr3_aa: CAWSTQGNYEQYF

clone_size: -
j_call: TRBJ1-5
d_call: TRBD1
v_call: TRBV4-1
cdr3_nt: TGCGCCAGCAGTCGGGACAGCAGGACAGGTCAGCCCCAGCATTTT
cdr3_aa: CASSRDSRTGQPQHF

clone_size: -
j_call: TRBJ2-7
d_call: TRBD1
v_call: TRBV5-1
cdr3_nt: TGCGCCAGCAGCTTGGTGGGACAGGGTCCCTACGAGCAGTACTTC
cdr3_aa: CASSLVGQGPYEQYF

clone_size: -
j_call: TRBJ2-1
d_call: -
v_call: TRBV6-5
cdr3_nt: TGTGCCAGCAGTGCGGGGGCTTACTACAATGAGCAGTTCTTC
cdr3_aa: CASSAGAYYNEQFF

clone_size: once
j_call: TRBJ2-1
d_call: TRBD2
v_call: TRBV15
cdr3_nt: TGTGCCACCAGCAGAGAATCGCCTAGCGGGGGCCCGAGGCAGTTCTTC
cdr3_aa: CATSRESPSGGPRQFF

clone_size: -
j_call: TRBJ1-2
d_call: TRBD1
v_call: TRBV7-8
cdr3_nt: TGTGCCAGCAGCTTAGTTGCCGGGACAGGGGCTGGCTACACCTTC
cdr3_aa: CASSLVAGTGAGYTF

clone_size: -
j_call: TRBJ1-4
d_call: -
v_call: TRBV7-8
cdr3_nt: TGTGCCAGCAGCTCCTACACTAGGGAAAAACTGTTTTTT
cdr3_aa: CASSSYTREKLFF

clone_size: -
j_call: TRBJ2-2
d_call: TRBD2
v_call: TRBV6-1
cdr3_nt: TGTGCCAGCAGAGGACTAGCGGACACCGGGGAGCTGTTTTTT
cdr3_aa: CASRGLADTGELFF

clone_size: -
j_call: TRBJ2-7
d_call: TRBD2
v_call: TRBV7-6
cdr3_nt: TGTGCCAGCAGCTTAATTGGCGGGAGGACTTCCTACGAGCAGTACTTC
cdr3_aa: CASSLIGGRTSYEQYF

clone_size: -
j_call: TRBJ2-1
d_call: TRBD1
v_call: TRBV9
cdr3_nt: TGTGCCAGCAGCGCCTGGGACAGGGGTGGGCAGTTCTTC
cdr3_aa: CASSAWDRGGQFF

clone_size: once
j_call: TRBJ1-2
d_call: -
v_call: TRBV5-6
cdr3_nt: TGTGCCAGCAGCTTGAACAGGACCCCCTATGGCTACACCTTC
cdr3_aa: CASSLNRTPYGYTF

clone_size: -
j_call: TRBJ1-2
d_call: TRBD1
v_call: TRBV5-4
cdr3_nt: TGTGCCAGCAGCTTGTCGGGACAGGGGGCTTTAGGCTACACCTTC
cdr3_aa: CASSLSGQGALGYTF

clone_size: -
j_call: TRBJ2-7
d_call: -
v_call: TRBV5-1
cdr3_nt: TGCGCCAGCAGGTCGAGTGGGAGCAACTACGAGCAGTACTTC
cdr3_aa: CASRSSGSNYEQYF